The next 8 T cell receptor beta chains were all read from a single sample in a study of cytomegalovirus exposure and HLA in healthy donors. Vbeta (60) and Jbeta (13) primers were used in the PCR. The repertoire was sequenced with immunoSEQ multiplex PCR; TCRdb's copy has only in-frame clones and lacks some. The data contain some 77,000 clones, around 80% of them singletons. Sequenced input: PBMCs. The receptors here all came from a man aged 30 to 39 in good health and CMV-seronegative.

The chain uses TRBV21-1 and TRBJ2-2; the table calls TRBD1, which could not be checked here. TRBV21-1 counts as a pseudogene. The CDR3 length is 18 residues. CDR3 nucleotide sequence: TGTGCCAGCAGCAGACAACCCGGGGGACAGGACCTCACCGGGGAGCTGTTTTTT. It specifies CASSRQPGGQDLTGELFF.

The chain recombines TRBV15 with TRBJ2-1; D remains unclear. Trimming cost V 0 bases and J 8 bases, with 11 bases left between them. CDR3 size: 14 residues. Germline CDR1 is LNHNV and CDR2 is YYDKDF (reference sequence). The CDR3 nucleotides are TGTGCCACCAGCAGAGATACTGGGCTTGATGAGCAGTTCTTC. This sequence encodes CATSRDTGLDEQFF.

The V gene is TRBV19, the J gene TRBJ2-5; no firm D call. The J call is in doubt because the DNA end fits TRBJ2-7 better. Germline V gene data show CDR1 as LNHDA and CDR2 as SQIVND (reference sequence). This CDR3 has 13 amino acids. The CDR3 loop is CASSLGPSYEQYF. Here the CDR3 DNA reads TGTGCCAGTAGTCTGGGCCCCTCCTACGAGCAGTACTTC.

The CDR3 DNA reads as TGTGCCAGCAGCTTGTCGGGGGTGGGCCATGAAAAACTGTTTTTT. It encodes CASSLSGVGHEKLFF. The chain employs TRBV5-4 and TRBJ1-4, with D possibly TRBD1 on 5 matching bases. The V end lost 1 base, the J end lost 6 bases, and 13 bases lay between the germline ends. This CDR3 is 15 amino acids long. Germline V lookup: CDR1 SGHNT, CDR2 YYREEE (reference sequence). The whole variable domain, remainder taken from reference TRBV5-4 and TRBJ1-4, is ETGVTQSPTHLIKTRGQQVTLRCSSQSGHNTVSWYQQALGQGPQFIFQYYREEENGRGNFPPRFSGLQFPNYSSELNVNALELDDSALYLCASSLSGVGHEKLFFGSGTQLSVL.

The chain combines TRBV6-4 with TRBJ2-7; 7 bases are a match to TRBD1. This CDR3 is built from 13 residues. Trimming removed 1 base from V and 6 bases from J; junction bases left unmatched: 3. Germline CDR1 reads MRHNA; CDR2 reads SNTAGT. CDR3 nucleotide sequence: TGTGCCAGCAGTGACTTCGAGGGGGCCGAGCAGTACTTC. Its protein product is CASSDFEGAEQYF.

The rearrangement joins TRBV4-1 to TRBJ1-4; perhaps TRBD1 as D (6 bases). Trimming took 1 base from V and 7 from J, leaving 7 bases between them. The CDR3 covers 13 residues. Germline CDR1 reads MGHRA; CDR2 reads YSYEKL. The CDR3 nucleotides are TGCGCCAGCAGCCAAGCCAGGGGTGAAAAACTGTTTTTT. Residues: CASSQARGEKLFF.

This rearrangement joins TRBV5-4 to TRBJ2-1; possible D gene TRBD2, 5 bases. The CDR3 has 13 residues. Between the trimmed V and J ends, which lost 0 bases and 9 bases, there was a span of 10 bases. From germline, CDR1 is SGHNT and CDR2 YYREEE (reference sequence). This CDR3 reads CASSLGGPFEQFF. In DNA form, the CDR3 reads TGTGCCAGCAGCTTGGGAGGGCCCTTTGAGCAGTTCTTC.

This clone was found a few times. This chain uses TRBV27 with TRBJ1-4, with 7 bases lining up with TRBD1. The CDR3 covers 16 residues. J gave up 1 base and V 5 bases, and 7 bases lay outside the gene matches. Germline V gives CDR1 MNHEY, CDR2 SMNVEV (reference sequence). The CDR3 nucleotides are TGTGCCAGCAGTAAAACAGGGGTTCGAACTAATGAAAAACTGTTTTTT. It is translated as CASSKTGVRTNEKLFF. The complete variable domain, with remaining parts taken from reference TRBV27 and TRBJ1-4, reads EAQVTQNPRYLITVTGKKLTVTCSQNMNHEYMSWYRQDPGLGLRQIYYSMNVEVTDKGDVPEGYKVSRKEKRNFPLILESPSPNQTSLYFCASSKTGVRTNEKLFFGSGTQLSVL.